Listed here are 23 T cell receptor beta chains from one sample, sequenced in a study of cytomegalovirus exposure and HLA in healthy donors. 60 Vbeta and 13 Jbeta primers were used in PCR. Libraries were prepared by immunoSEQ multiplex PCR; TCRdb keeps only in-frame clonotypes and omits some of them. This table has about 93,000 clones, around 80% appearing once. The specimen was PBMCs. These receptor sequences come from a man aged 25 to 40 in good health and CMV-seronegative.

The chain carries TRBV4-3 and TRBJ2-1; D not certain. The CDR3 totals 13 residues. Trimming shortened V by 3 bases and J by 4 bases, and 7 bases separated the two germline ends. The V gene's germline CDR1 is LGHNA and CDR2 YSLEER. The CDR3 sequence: CASSHETYNEQFF. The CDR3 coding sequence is TGCGCCAGCAGCCACGAAACTTACAATGAGCAGTTCTTC.

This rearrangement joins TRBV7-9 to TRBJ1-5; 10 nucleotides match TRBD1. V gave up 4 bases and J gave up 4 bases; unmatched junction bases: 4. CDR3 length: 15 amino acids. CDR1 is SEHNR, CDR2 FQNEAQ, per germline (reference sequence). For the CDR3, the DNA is TGTGCCAGCAGCTCCGGGACAGGGGTAAATCAGCCCCAGCATTTT. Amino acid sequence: CASSSGTGVNQPQHF.

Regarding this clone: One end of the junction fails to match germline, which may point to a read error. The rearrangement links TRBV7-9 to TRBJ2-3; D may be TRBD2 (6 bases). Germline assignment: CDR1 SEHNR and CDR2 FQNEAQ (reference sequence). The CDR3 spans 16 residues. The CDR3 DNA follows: TGTTCCAGCAGCCAATCCCCTGGGGGGTCAGGAGATACGCAGTATTTT. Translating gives CSSSQSPGGSGDTQYF.

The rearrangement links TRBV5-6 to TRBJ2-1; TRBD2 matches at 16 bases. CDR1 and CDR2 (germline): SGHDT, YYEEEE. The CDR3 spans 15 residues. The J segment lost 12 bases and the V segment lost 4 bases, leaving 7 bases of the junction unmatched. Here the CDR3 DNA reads TGTGCCAGCAGCCAAGGGACTAGCGGGAGGGGTGGGCAGTTCTTC. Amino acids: CASSQGTSGRGGQFF. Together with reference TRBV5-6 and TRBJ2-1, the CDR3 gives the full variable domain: DAGVTQSPTHLIKTRGQQVTLRCSPKSGHDTVSWYQQALGQGPQFIFQYYEEEERQRGNFPDRFSGHQFPNYSSELNVNALLLGDSALYLCASSQGTSGRGGQFFGPGTRLTVL.

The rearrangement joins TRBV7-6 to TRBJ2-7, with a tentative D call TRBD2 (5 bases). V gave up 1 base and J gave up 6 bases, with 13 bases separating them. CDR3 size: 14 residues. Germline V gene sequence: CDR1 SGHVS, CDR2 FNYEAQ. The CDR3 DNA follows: TGTGCCAGCAGCTTAGATGGAGTCGAGGGCGAGCAGTACTTC. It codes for CASSLDGVEGEQYF.

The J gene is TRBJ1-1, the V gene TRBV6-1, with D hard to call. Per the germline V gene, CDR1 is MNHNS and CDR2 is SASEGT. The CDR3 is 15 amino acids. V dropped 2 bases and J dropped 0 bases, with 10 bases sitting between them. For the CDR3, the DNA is TGTGCCAGCAGTGAACAGGCCCTTATGAACACTGAAGCTTTCTTT. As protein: CASSEQALMNTEAFF.

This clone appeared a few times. CDR3 sequence reads: CASSYNSDGYTF. The CDR3 DNA is TGTGCCAGCAGTTACAACAGTGATGGCTACACCTTC. V is TRBV6-6 and J is TRBJ1-2; D call uncertain. The CDR3 consists of 12 residues. The germline gives CDR1 MNHNY, CDR2 SVGAGI (reference sequence). Deletions cut 2 bases from V and 6 bases from J, with 7 bases between.

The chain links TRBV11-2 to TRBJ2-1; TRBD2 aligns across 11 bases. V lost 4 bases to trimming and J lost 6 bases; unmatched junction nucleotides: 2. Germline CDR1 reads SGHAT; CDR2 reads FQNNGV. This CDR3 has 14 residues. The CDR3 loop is CASSSLAGGNEQFF. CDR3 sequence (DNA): TGTGCCAGCAGCTCGCTAGCGGGAGGCAATGAGCAGTTCTTC.

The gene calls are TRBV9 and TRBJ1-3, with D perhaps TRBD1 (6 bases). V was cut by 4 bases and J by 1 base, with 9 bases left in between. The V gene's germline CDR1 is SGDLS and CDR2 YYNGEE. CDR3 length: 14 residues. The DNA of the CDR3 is TGTGCCAGCAGCCACGGACAGTCTGGAAACACCATATATTTT. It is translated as CASSHGQSGNTIYF.

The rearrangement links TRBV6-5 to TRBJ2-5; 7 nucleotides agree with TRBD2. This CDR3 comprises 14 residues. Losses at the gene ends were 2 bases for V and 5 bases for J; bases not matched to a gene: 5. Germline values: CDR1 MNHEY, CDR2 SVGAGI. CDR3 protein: CASSYLRGGETQYF. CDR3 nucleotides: TGTGCCAGCAGTTACCTCCGGGGAGGGGAGACCCAGTACTTC.

Here the CDR3 DNA reads TGTGCCAGCAGCTTGCCGGGACTAGCGGGAGGTGGGTCTAGCACAGATACGCAGTATTTT. Its translation: CASSLPGLAGGGSSTDTQYF. V and J are TRBV5-4 and TRBJ2-3; 15 bases align to TRBD2. V shed 1 base and J 0 bases; nucleotides not matched to a gene: 9. Germline-derived CDR1 and CDR2 are SGHNT and YYREEE (reference sequence). The CDR3 consists of 20 residues. The full variable domain, its missing parts supplied by reference TRBV5-4 and TRBJ2-3, is ETGVTQSPTHLIKTRGQQVTLRCSSQSGHNTVSWYQQALGQGPQFIFQYYREEENGRGNFPPRFSGLQFPNYSSELNVNALELDDSALYLCASSLPGLAGGGSSTDTQYFGPGTRLTVL.

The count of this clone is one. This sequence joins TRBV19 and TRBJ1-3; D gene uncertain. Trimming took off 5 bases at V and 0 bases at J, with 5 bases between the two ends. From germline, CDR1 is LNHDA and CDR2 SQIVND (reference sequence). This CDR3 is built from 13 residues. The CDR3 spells CASSQFSGNTIYF. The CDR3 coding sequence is TGTGCCAGTAGTCAGTTCTCTGGAAACACCATATATTTT.

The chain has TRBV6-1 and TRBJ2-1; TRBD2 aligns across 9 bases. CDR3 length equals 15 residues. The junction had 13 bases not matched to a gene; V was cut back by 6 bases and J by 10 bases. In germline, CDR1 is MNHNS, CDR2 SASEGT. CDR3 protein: CASRKTWAGGLEQFF. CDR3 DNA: TGTGCCAGCAGAAAAACGTGGGCGGGGGGGTTGGAGCAGTTCTTC.

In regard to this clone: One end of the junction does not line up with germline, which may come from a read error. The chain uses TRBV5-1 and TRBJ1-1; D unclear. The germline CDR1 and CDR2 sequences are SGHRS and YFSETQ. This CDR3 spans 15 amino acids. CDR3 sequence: CASSLALYTNTEAFF. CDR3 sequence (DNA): TGTGCCAGCAGCTTGGCCTTATACACGAACACTGAAGCTTTCTTT.

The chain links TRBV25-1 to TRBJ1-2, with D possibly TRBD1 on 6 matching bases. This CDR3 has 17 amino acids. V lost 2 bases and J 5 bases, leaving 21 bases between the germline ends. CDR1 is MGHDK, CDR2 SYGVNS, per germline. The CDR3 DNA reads TGTGCCAGCAGTGAAAGTCTAGGTGGGGGGGCTCGGTATGGCTACACCTTC. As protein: CASSESLGGGARYGYTF.

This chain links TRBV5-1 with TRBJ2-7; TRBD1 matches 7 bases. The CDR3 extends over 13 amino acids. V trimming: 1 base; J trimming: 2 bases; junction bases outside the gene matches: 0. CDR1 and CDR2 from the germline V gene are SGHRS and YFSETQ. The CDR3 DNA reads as TGCGCCAGCAGCTTGACAGGGGCCTACGAGCAGTACGTC. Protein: CASSLTGAYEQYV.

This chain's CDR3 is CASHRAGDTGELFF. CDR3 in DNA: TGCGCCAGCCACAGGGCCGGGGACACCGGGGAGCTGTTTTTT. The genes are TRBV5-1 and TRBJ2-2; maybe TRBD1 (6 bases). The V end lost 7 bases, the J end lost 3 bases, and 13 bases lay between the germline ends. CDR3 size: 14 residues. The germline V gene has CDR1 SGHRS and CDR2 YFSETQ.

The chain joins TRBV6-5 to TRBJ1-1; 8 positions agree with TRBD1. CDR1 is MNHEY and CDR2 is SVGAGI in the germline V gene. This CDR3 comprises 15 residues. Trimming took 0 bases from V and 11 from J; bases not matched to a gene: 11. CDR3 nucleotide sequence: TGTGCCAGCAGTTACTCGAGAAGCCGGGGACAGGTGGCTTTCTTT. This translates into CASSYSRSRGQVAFF.

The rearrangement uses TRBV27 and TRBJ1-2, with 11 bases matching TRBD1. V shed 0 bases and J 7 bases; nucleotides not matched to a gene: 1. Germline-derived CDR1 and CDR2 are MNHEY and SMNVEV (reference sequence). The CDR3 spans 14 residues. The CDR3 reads CASSLSGTGGGYTF. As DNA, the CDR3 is TGTGCCAGCAGTTTATCCGGGACAGGGGGTGGCTACACCTTC.

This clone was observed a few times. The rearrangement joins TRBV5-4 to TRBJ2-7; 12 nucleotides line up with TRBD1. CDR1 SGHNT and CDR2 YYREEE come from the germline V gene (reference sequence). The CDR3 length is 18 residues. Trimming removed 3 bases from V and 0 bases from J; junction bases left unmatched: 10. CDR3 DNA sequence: TGTGCCAGCAGCTCATGGGACAGGGGGCAAGGGAGCTCCTACGAGCAGTACGTC. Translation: CASSSWDRGQGSSYEQYV.

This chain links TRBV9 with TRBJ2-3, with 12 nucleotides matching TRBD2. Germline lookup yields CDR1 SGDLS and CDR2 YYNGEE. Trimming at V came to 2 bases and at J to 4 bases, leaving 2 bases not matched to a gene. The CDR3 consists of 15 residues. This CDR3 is CASSVGLAGADTQYF. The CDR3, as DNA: TGTGCCAGCAGCGTGGGACTAGCGGGCGCAGATACGCAGTATTTT.

The CDR3: CATSRDSSVRKDTQYF. Written as DNA, the CDR3 is TGTGCCACCAGCAGAGACTCTAGCGTAAGAAAAGATACGCAGTATTTT. The genes are TRBV15 and TRBJ2-3; maybe TRBD2 (6 bases). The CDR3 covers 16 residues. CDR1 LNHNV and CDR2 YYDKDF come from the germline V gene (reference sequence). V lost 0 bases and J 5 bases, leaving 15 bases between the germline ends.

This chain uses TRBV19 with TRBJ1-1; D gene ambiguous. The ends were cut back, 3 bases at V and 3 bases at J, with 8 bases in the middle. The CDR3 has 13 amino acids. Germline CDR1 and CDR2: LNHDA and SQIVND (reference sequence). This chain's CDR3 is CASSIAGDTEAFF. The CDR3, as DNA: TGTGCCAGTAGTATCGCCGGTGACACTGAAGCTTTCTTT.